This entry is about one T cell receptor beta chain. What it binds is unknown. Measured with immunoSEQ multiplex PCR; TCRdb has only the in-frame clones, and not every one. The sample comprises over 50,000 clones, approximately 84% of which are singletons, and 13% rests with the top ten. The data stem from a study of a mutant IDH1 vaccine in newly diagnosed glioma. The sample's time point: week 23, last vaccination. What each vaccine dose contained was 300 ug of mutant IDH1 20-mer peptide, accompanied by topical imiquimod. CDR3 length: 13 amino acids. The V gene's germline CDR1 is SEHNR and CDR2 FQNEAQ (reference sequence). J was trimmed by 7 bases and V by 3 bases; bases with no gene match: 5.

The chain carries TRBV7-9 and TRBJ2-5, with 7 bases that match TRBD1. Here the sequenced sample was PBMCs, taken from a glioma patient whose treatment included an IDH1 peptide vaccine. The source of this sequence is a man between 18 and 35 years old with glioma. The CDR3 loop is CASSFRTGGTQYF. Written as DNA, the CDR3 is TGTGCCAGCAGCTTCCGGACAGGCGGGACCCAGTACTTC. The full variable domain, in which reference TRBV7-9 and TRBJ2-5 provide the parts outside the CDR3, is DTGVSQNPRHKITKRGQNVTFRCDPISEHNRLYWYRQTLGQGPEFLTYFQNEAQLEKSRLLSDRFSAERPKGSFSTLEIQRTEQGDSAMYLCASSFRTGGTQYFGPGTRLLVL.